This T cell receptor (beta chain) was captured in a study of Ad26.COV2.S vaccination and SARS-CoV-2 variants. In germline, CDR1 is SGHRS, CDR2 YFSETQ. This CDR3 spans 13 amino acids. V lost 0 bases and J 10 bases, leaving 11 bases between the germline ends. Sample treatment: around 19 received Ad26.COV2.S at low or high dose, single or two shots; roughly five received placebo; per-sample allocation not given. After the first vaccine or placebo injection, samples were drawn on day 63. Repertoires were generated with immunoSEQ multiplex PCR, while TCRdb's copy carries only in-frame clones and drops some. The profile shows fewer than 800,000 clones, about 90% of them singletons.

This material consisted of peripheral blood, taken in a trial of Ad26.COV2.S vaccine versus placebo. The J gene is TRBJ2-1, the V gene TRBV5-1, with unresolved D. This sequence originates from a person between 18 and 59 years old who received the Ad26.COV2.S COVID-19 vaccine or a placebo. DNA for the CDR3: TGCGCCAGCAGCTTGGATGGATATACGGAGCAGTTCTTC. As protein: CASSLDGYTEQFF. Supplemented by reference TRBV5-1 and TRBJ2-1, the full variable domain reads KAGVTQTPRYLIKTRGQQVTLSCSPISGHRSVSWYQQTPGQGLQFLFEYFSETQRNKGNFPGRFSGRQFSNSRSEMNVSTLELGDSALYLCASSLDGYTEQFFGPGTRLTVL.